The rows below give T cell receptor beta chains drawn from one sample of a study of blood T cell repertoires in COVID-19. Assay: immunoSEQ multiplex PCR; the TCRdb copy retains only in-frame clones and omits some. The table has about 200,000 clones, approximately 80% seen once. The sample taken for sequencing was peripheral blood. These receptors were collected from a woman older than 75 with acute or convalescent COVID-19. CDR3s leave out the opening cysteine and the closing phenylalanine or tryptophan.

TRBV3-1/TRBV3-2,ASSQDRAGGSYEQY
TRBV7-9,ASSLELKPTEQY
TRBV4-2,ASSQDRRAGEQF
TRBV3-1/TRBV3-2,ASSQDRLAQETQY
TRBV7-9,ASSLRQRVFTEAF
TRBV3-1/TRBV3-2,ASSQVWDSSGNTIY
TRBV2,ASSERIEKLF
TRBV7-6,ASSLLQGVSYEQY
TRBV7-8,ASSLVRRTEAF
TRBV28,ASSNRNSLGNTIY
TRBV29-1,SVEARAEQF
TRBV25-1,ASRGADDYQRREKLF
TRBV5-1,ASSFPGQQETQY
TRBV20-1,SASIGLAITDTQY
TRBV7-9,ASSLKTSGVSTDTQY
TRBV6-6,ASSLQGQSGYT
TRBV7-3,ASSLRPGETQY
TRBV4-1,ASSQGGSGGATSYEQY
TRBV6-1,ASSESPGRSYEQY
TRBV6-5,ANAWGGDTGELF
TRBV18,ASSPGTDVGNTIY
TRBV30,ACTGGADQPQH
TRBV11-2,ASSSTTGGDGYT
TRBV11-2,ASSLKGAEPTGELF
TRBV11-2,ASSGGRGQFSSPLH
TRBV11-3,ASSLTGVYEQY
TRBV7-2,ASSLVGLAAQDTQY
TRBV11-3,ASSPGVSYNEQF
TRBV29-1,SVGWGQGTQPQH
TRBV30,AWSPGSSSYNEQF
TRBV19,ASSPFSTGHTEAF
TRBV4-1,ASSQEGRTDYNSPLH